Detailed here is one TCR beta chain. Its target is not known. The V gene's germline CDR1 is SNHLY and CDR2 FYNNEI. V was cut by 4 bases and J by 2 bases, with 12 bases left in between. The CDR3 loop spans 15 amino acids. This entry is derived from a study of cytomegalovirus exposure and HLA in healthy donors. Study-wide results and caveats: When a later analysis compared HLA-associated TCR beta chains with equally common others, the HLA-associated chains turned out to be more clonally expanded and to have lower generation probabilities.

In the PCR, 60 Vbeta and 13 Jbeta primers were used. Original data processing: Roughly 11 million shared chains were among the about 80 million unique TCR beta chains that a later analysis counted. Repertoires were generated with immunoSEQ multiplex PCR, while TCRdb's copy carries only in-frame clones and drops some. That table furnishes V, J and clone size, whereas the DNA furnished D and trimming. The sample has approximately 120,000 clones, just under 75% seen once. Though nominally healthy at sampling, donors likely had unrecorded immune exposures. The TCR sequence derives from a man aged 60 to 69 in good health and CMV-seropositive. Sequenced input: PBMCs. J is TRBJ1-3 and V is TRBV2, with a weak D call TRBD1 (6 bases). The CDR3 bases are TGTGCCAGCAGTGTAGTCGGGGGGCCTGGAAACACCATATATTTT. Its translation is CASSVVGGPGNTIYF.